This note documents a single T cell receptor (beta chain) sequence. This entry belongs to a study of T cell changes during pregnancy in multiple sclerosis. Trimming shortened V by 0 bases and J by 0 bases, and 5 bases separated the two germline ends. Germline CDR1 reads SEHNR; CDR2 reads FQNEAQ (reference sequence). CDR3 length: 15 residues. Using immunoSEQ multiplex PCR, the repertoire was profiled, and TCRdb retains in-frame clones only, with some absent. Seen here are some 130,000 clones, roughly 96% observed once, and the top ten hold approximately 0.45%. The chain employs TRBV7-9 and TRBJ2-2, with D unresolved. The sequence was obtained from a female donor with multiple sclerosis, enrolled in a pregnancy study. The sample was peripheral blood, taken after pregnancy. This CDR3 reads CASSLASTNTGELFF. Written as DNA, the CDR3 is TGTGCCAGCAGCTTAGCGAGTACGAACACCGGGGAGCTGTTTTTT.